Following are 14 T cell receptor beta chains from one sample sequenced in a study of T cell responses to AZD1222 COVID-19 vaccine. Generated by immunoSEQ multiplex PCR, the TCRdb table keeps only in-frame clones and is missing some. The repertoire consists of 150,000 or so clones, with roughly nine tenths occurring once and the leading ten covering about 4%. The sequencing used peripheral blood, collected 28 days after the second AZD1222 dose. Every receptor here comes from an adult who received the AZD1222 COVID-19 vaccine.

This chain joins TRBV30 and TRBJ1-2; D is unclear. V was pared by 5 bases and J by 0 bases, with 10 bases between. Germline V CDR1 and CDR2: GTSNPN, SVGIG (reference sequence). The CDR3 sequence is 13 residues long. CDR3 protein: CAWERRTNYGYTF. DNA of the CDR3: TGTGCCTGGGAACGTCGGACTAACTATGGCTACACCTTC.

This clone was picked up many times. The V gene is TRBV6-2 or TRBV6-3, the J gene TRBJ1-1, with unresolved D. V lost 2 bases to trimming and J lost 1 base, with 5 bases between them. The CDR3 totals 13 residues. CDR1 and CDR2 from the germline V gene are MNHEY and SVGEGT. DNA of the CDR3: TGTGCCAGCAGTTACGCTGGGAACACTGAAGCTTTCTTT. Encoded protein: CASSYAGNTEAFF.

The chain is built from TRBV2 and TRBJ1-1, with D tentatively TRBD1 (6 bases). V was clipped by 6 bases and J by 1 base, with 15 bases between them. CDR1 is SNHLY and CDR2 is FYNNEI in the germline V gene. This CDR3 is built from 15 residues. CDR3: CASRKLAGANTEAFF. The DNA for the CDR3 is TGTGCCAGCAGGAAATTGGCAGGGGCGAACACTGAAGCTTTCTTT. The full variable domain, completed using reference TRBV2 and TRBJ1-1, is EPEVTQTPSHQVTQMGQEVILRCVPISNHLYFYWYRQILGQKVEFLVSFYNNEISEKSEIFDDQFSVERPDGSNFTLKIRSTKLEDSAMYFCASRKLAGANTEAFFGQGTRLTVV.

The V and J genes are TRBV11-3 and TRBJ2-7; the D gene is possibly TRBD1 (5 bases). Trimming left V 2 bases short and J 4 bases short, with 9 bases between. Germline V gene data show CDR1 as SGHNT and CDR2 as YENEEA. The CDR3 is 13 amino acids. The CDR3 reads CASSLRQSYEQYF. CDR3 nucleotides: TGTGCCAGCAGCTTAAGACAGAGTTACGAGCAGTACTTC.

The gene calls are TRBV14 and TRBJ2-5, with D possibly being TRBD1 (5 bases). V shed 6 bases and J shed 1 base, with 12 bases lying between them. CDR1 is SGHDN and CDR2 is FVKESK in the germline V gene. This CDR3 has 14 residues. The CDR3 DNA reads TGTGCCAGCAGTGACCGACAGCCCCAAGAGACCCAGTACTTC. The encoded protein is CASSDRQPQETQYF.

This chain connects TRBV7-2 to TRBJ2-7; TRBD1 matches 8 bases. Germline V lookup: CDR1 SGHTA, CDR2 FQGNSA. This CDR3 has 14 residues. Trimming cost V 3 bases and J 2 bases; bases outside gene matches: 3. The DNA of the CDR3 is TGTGCCAGCAGCTTGAGACAGGGGACCTACGAGCAGTACTTC. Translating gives CASSLRQGTYEQYF.

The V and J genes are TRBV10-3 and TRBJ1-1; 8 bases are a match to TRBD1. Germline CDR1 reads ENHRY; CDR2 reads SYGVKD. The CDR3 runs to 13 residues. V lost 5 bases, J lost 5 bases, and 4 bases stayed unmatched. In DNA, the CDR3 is TGTGCCATCAGTCAAACAGGGGGTACTGAAGCTTTCTTT. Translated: CAISQTGGTEAFF.

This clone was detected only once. The CDR3 spells CASSFGTGDGYTF. Written as DNA, the CDR3 is TGTGCCAGCAGCTTCGGGACAGGGGATGGCTACACCTTC. V is TRBV7-8 and J is TRBJ1-2, with TRBD1 identical over 10 bases. Germline CDR1 and CDR2: SGHVS and FQNEAQ. V gave up 3 bases and J gave up 6 bases; unmatched junction bases: 1. CDR3 length: 13 amino acids.

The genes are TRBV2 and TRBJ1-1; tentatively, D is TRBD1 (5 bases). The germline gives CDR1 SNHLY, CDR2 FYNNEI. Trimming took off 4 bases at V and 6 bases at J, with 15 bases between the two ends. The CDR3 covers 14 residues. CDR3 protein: CASSVRQRAAEAFF. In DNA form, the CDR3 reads TGTGCCAGCAGTGTGCGACAGAGGGCGGCTGAAGCTTTCTTT.

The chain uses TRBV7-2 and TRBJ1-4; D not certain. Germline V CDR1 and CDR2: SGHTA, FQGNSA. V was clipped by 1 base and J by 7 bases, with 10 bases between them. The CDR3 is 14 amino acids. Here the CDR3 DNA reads TGTGCCAGCAGCTTAGGAGGGTTAAGTGAAAAACTGTTTTTT. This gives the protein CASSLGGLSEKLFF.

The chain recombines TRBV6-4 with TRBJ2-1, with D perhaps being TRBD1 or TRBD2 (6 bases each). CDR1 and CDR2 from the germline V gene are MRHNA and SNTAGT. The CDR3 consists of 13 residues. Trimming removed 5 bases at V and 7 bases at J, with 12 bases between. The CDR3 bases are TGTGCCAGCAGTTCCGGGGGCACAAATGAGCAGTTCTTC. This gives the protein CASSSGGTNEQFF.

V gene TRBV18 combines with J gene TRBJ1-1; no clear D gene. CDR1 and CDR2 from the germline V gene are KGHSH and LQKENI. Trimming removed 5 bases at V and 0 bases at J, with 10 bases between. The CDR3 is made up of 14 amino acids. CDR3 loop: CASSSLALNTEAFF. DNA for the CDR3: TGTGCCAGCTCATCTTTAGCCCTGAACACTGAAGCTTTCTTT.

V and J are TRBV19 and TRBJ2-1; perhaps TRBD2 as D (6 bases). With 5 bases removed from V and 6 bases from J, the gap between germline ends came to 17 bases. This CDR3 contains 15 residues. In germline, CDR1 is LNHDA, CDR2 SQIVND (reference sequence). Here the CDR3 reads CASSASGTVLNEQFF. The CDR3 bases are TGTGCCAGTAGTGCATCCGGGACTGTGCTCAATGAGCAGTTCTTC. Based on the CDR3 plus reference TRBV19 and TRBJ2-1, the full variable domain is DGGITQSPKYLFRKEGQNVTLSCEQNLNHDAMYWYRQDPGQGLRLIYYSQIVNDFQKGDIAEGYSVSREKKESFPLTVTSAQKNPTAFYLCASSASGTVLNEQFFGPGTRLTVL.

The CDR3 region is CASSLTSRETQYF. The CDR3 nucleotides read TGTGCCAGCAGTCTAACTTCCAGGGAGACCCAGTACTTC. The gene calls are TRBV6-2 or TRBV6-3 and TRBJ2-5; D is uncertain. Per germline, CDR1 MNHEY and CDR2 SVGEGT. Deletions cut 5 bases from V and 5 bases from J, with 12 bases between. The CDR3 spans 13 residues.